Below, 30 T cell receptor beta chains from the same sample are listed, as sequenced in a study of early T cells in non-severe SARS-CoV-2 infection. TCRdb re-called the 5' RACE reads with MiXCR, one entry per CDR3 protein. The sample carries fewer than 35,000 distinct CDR3 sequences, 4.5% to 7% recorded once. The sequenced material came from whole blood. These receptors originate from an adult who was a healthcare worker with PCR-confirmed SARS-CoV-2 infection or an uninfected control (not recorded which).

This clonotype appeared many times. The gene calls are TRBV12-3 or TRBV12-4 and TRBJ1-2; 8 bases agree with TRBD1. V was clipped by 3 bases and J by 2 bases; unmatched bases: 5. This CDR3 has 15 residues. The CDR3 nucleotides are TGTGCCAGCAGTTTCGCAGGGGGCTTCAACTATGGCTACACCTTC. Its translation is CASSFAGGFNYGYTF.

The CDR3 sequence is CASRGEDYGYTF. CDR3 bases: TGCGCCAGCAGAGGCGAAGACTATGGCTACACCTTC. J is TRBJ1-2 and V is TRBV5-1; D not resolved. The germline gives CDR1 SGHRS, CDR2 YFSETQ. The CDR3 extends over 12 amino acids. Trimming stripped 5 bases from V and 3 bases from J, with 8 bases between.

This clonotype was counted many times. This chain uses TRBV12-3 or TRBV12-4 with TRBJ1-1, with D hard to call. Trimming stripped 4 bases from V and 4 bases from J, with 10 bases between. This CDR3 spans 13 amino acids. The CDR3 here is CASSWSRPTEAFF. CDR3 nucleotide sequence: TGTGCCAGCAGTTGGAGCAGGCCCACTGAAGCTTTCTTT.

This clonotype was found a few times. J is TRBJ2-6 and V is TRBV5-1; D unresolved. The CDR3 covers 16 residues. V lost 5 bases and J 0 bases, leaving 12 bases between the germline ends. CDR1 is SGHRS and CDR2 is YFSETQ in the germline V gene. The CDR3 region has the DNA TGCGCCAGCAGTTTCCTTTCGAGCTCTGGGGCCAACGTCCTGACTTTC. Its translation is CASSFLSSSGANVLTF.

This clonotype was observed many times. The V and J genes are TRBV7-9 and TRBJ2-3; D is undetermined. Trimming shortened V by 5 bases and J by 4 bases, and 10 bases separated the two germline ends. Germline assignment: CDR1 SEHNR and CDR2 FQNEAQ (reference sequence). The CDR3 has 13 residues. The CDR3 loop reads CASSQKGPDTQYF. The CDR3 DNA sequence: TGTGCCAGCAGCCAAAAGGGTCCAGATACGCAGTATTTT.

This clonotype was counted many times. The V gene is TRBV3-1, the J gene TRBJ2-3; no firm D call. Per germline, CDR1 LGHDT and CDR2 YNNKEL (reference sequence). There are 11 residues in the CDR3. V lost 5 bases and J lost 3, with 3 bases in between. The chain's CDR3 is CASSLTDTQYF. The CDR3 DNA reads as TGTGCCAGCAGCTTAACAGATACGCAGTATTTT.

This clonotype has at least ten counts. The chain carries TRBV20-1 and TRBJ1-5; D gene ambiguous. This CDR3 spans 12 amino acids. The ends were cut back, 3 bases at V and 1 base at J, with 4 bases in the middle. Germline loops: CDR1 DFQATT, CDR2 SNEGSKA (reference sequence). CDR3 protein: CSASSSNQPQHF. CDR3 coding DNA: TGCAGTGCTAGCAGCAGCAATCAGCCCCAGCATTTT.

The table lists this clonotype with many counts. The chain is built from TRBV11-2 and TRBJ2-3; the D is unclear. CDR1 is SGHAT and CDR2 is FQNNGV in the germline V gene. V was cut by 5 bases and J by 0 bases, with 18 bases left in between. This CDR3 comprises 17 residues. CDR3: CASSQRARTASTDTQYF. The CDR3 nucleotides read TGTGCCAGCAGCCAACGGGCCCGCACCGCTAGCACAGATACGCAGTATTTT.

Many counts were recorded for this clonotype. The V gene is TRBV20-1, the J gene TRBJ1-1; no reliable D call. The V gene lost 6 bases and the J gene lost 11 bases, with 13 bases spanning the gap. Germline V gives CDR1 DFQATT, CDR2 SNEGSKA (reference sequence). The CDR3 has 10 amino acids. The chain's CDR3 is CSALIEMAFF. The DNA of the CDR3 is TGCAGTGCCCTGATAGAGATGGCTTTCTTT.

This clonotype has more than one count but fewer than ten. This chain uses TRBV19 with TRBJ2-7; 8 nucleotides line up with TRBD1. Unmatched junction bases numbered 11, after V lost 4 bases and J lost 6 bases. Germline CDR1 is LNHDA and CDR2 is SQIVND (reference sequence). This CDR3 region has 15 residues. The CDR3 nucleotides are TGTGCCAGTAGTAACCGACAGGGGCTTAATGCCGAGCAGTACTTC. Protein product: CASSNRQGLNAEQYF.

This clonotype has at least ten counts. This sequence joins TRBV18 and TRBJ2-3; D is unresolved. The CDR3 totals 16 residues. Germline lookup yields CDR1 KGHSH and CDR2 LQKENI. The V gene lost 5 bases and the J gene lost 0 bases, with 15 bases spanning the gap. CDR3 amino acids: CASSKGYMPSTDTQYF. CDR3 nucleotide sequence: TGTGCCAGCTCAAAGGGCTACATGCCTAGCACAGATACGCAGTATTTT.

The sample holds many counts of this clonotype. This chain connects TRBV12-2 to TRBJ2-4; the DNA was not compared with TRBD1, the D call given in the table. TRBV12-2 corresponds to a pseudogene. The CDR3 is 17 residues long. CDR3 coding DNA: TGTGCAAGTCGCCCCGCGGGCAGGACGGGATCCAAAAACATTCAGTACTTC. It specifies CASRPAGRTGSKNIQYF.

The chain has TRBV28 and TRBJ2-1; the match to TRBD2 covers 7 bases. V shed 5 bases and J 1 base; nucleotides not matched to a gene: 11. The germline V gene encodes CDR1 MDHEN and CDR2 SYDVKM. The CDR3 spans 17 residues. The CDR3 loop reads CASSDGSEAGSYNEQFF. DNA for the CDR3: TGTGCCAGCAGTGACGGCTCAGAAGCGGGGTCCTACAATGAGCAGTTCTTC.

This clonotype came up many times. This chain links TRBV20-1 with TRBJ2-2, with D hard to call. Germline CDR1 DFQATT, CDR2 SNEGSKA (reference sequence). Trimming stripped 5 bases from V and 4 bases from J, with 17 bases between. The CDR3 loop spans 15 amino acids. The DNA for the CDR3 is TGCAGTGCTCGCCCTGCTAATATTGTCACCGGGGAGCTGTTTTTT. Residues: CSARPANIVTGELFF.

V gene TRBV10-3 combines with J gene TRBJ2-3, with D perhaps matching TRBD1 (5 bases). Trimming shortened V by 0 bases and J by 3 bases, and 10 bases separated the two germline ends. The CDR3 covers 15 residues. Looked up from germline, CDR1 is ENHRY and CDR2 is SYGVKD. The CDR3 loop is CAISESSRATDTQYF. The CDR3 nucleotides read TGTGCCATCAGTGAGTCTAGCAGGGCGACAGATACGCAGTATTTT.

The rearrangement uses TRBV6-5 and TRBJ2-5; possible D gene TRBD2, 5 bases. Germline loops: CDR1 MNHEY, CDR2 SVGAGI. V was cut by 8 bases and J by 5 bases, with 21 bases left in between. The CDR3 sequence is 15 residues long. The CDR3 region has the DNA TGTGCCAGCGCTTCCACTAGTTCCGGCCGGGAGACCCAGTACTTC. It yields the protein CASASTSSGRETQYF.

The chain is built from TRBV12-5 and TRBJ2-4; D is unresolved. With 4 bases removed from V and 3 bases from J, the gap between germline ends came to 19 bases. Germline lookup yields CDR1 LGHNT and CDR2 FRNRAP. The CDR3 has 17 residues. The CDR3 spells CASGSPSPTVDKNIQYF. In nucleotides, the CDR3 is TGTGCTAGTGGTTCCCCCTCCCCGACTGTGGACAAAAACATTCAGTACTTC.

This chain uses TRBV7-2 with TRBJ2-7; TRBD2 matches 8 bases. The V and J ends lost 5 bases and 12 bases, in that order; junction bases with no gene match: 6. Germline values: CDR1 SGHTA, CDR2 FQGNSA. The CDR3 is 11 residues long. As DNA, the CDR3 is TGTGCCAGCAGCCTTAGCGGGGTTAGGTACTTC. Translation gives CASSLSGVRYF.

This chain joins TRBV5-1 and TRBJ2-1; 10 positions agree with TRBD2. Germline loops: CDR1 SGHRS, CDR2 YFSETQ. V lost 4 bases to trimming and J lost 2 bases; unmatched junction nucleotides: 3. The CDR3 spans 15 residues. The CDR3 loop reads CASSGSGGAYNEQFF. CDR3 nucleotides: TGCGCCAGCAGCGGGAGCGGGGGGGCCTACAATGAGCAGTTCTTC.

A few counts support this clonotype. The rearrangement uses TRBV10-2 and TRBJ2-5; D is unresolved. The V end lost 3 bases, the J end lost 6 bases, and 20 bases lay between the germline ends. Germline V lookup: CDR1 WSHSY, CDR2 SAAADI. The CDR3 sequence is 16 residues long. The CDR3 DNA sequence: TGCGCCAGCAGTGACTCACTTAGCCAACCTCCGCAGACCCAGTACTTC. Amino acid sequence: CASSDSLSQPPQTQYF.

This clonotype was recorded at least ten times. The CDR3 region has the DNA TGCAGCTCCCCGGGGTTCGACAATGAGCAGTTCTTC. Amino acid sequence: CSSPGFDNEQFF. The chain links TRBV29-1 to TRBJ2-1; weak D call: TRBD2 (5 bases). This CDR3 is 12 amino acids long. Trimming took 8 bases from V and 5 from J, leaving 13 bases between them. In germline, CDR1 is SQVTM, CDR2 ANQGSEA.

This clonotype was detected many times. The chain combines TRBV5-1 with TRBJ2-1; the D gene is possibly TRBD1 (5 bases). Trimming took 0 bases from V and 7 from J, leaving 20 bases between them. Germline loops: CDR1 SGHRS, CDR2 YFSETQ. The CDR3 has 17 amino acids. The CDR3 sequence: CASSLEVWQGRGNEQFF. The CDR3 DNA reads as TGCGCCAGCAGCTTGGAGGTTTGGCAGGGAAGGGGTAATGAGCAGTTCTTC.

The chain carries TRBV7-8 and TRBJ2-5, with D perhaps TRBD2 (6 bases). The V gene's germline CDR1 is SGHVS and CDR2 FQNEAQ. The CDR3 is made up of 14 amino acids. Between the trimmed V and J ends, which lost 1 base and 5 bases, there was a span of 11 bases. DNA of the CDR3: TGTGCCAGCAGCTTAGTTGGGGGGAGGGAGACCCAGTACTTC. It yields the protein CASSLVGGRETQYF.

This clonotype has a count of ten or more. CDR3 bases: TGTGCCAGCCTTCGCGGAGGGGATTACAATGAGCAGTTCTTC. Residues: CASLRGGDYNEQFF. This chain uses TRBV6-1 with TRBJ2-1, with a possible D match to TRBD2 (6 bases). This CDR3 region has 14 residues. CDR1 is MNHNS, CDR2 SASEGT, per germline. Trimming left V 8 bases short and J 4 bases short, with 15 bases between.

This clonotype has at least ten counts. The rearrangement links TRBV20-1 to TRBJ2-5; the D call may be TRBD1 or TRBD2 (5 bases each). From germline, CDR1 is DFQATT and CDR2 SNEGSKA (reference sequence). V lost 3 bases and J lost 5, with 19 bases in between. This CDR3 comprises 15 residues. The CDR3 sequence is CSASPWGSARETQYF. CDR3 in DNA: TGCAGTGCTAGCCCTTGGGGGAGCGCCAGGGAGACCCAGTACTTC.

This clonotype came up many times. V and J are TRBV20-1 and TRBJ2-7, with TRBD2 matching 7 bases. This CDR3 has 12 amino acids. Looked up from germline, CDR1 is DFQATT and CDR2 is SNEGSKA (reference sequence). V lost 3 bases, J lost 3 bases, and 2 bases stayed unmatched. The CDR3 bases are TGCAGTGCTAGGACGGGGGGCTACGAGCAGTACTTC. Its translation is CSARTGGYEQYF.

This clonotype has a count of ten or more. The rearrangement uses TRBV28 and TRBJ1-1, with D maybe TRBD1 (5 bases). CDR1 is MDHEN, CDR2 SYDVKM, per germline. This CDR3 is built from 12 residues. The germline V and J ends were trimmed by 9 bases and 10 bases, with 18 bases remaining between them. The CDR3 coding sequence is TGTGCCAGTTCCTTTGGGCAGAGGGGAGCTTTCTTT. It translates to CASSFGQRGAFF.

This clonotype was counted at least ten times. The chain has TRBV28 and TRBJ1-1, with D possibly matching TRBD1 (6 bases). Germline assignment: CDR1 MDHEN and CDR2 SYDVKM. Trimming left V 6 bases short and J 0 bases short, with 14 bases between. This CDR3 has 15 amino acids. The CDR3 spells CASRTQGGMNTEAFF. Written as DNA, the CDR3 is TGTGCCAGCAGAACACAAGGGGGAATGAACACTGAAGCTTTCTTT.

This clonotype was observed at least ten times. The chain carries TRBV5-1 and TRBJ1-2; 8 bases are a match to TRBD1. Germline V gene lookup returns CDR1 SGHRS and CDR2 YFSETQ. CDR3 size: 16 residues. Trimming took 4 bases from V and 0 from J; bases not matched to a gene: 8. The CDR3 reads CASSPSGQAANYGYTF. As DNA, the CDR3 is TGCGCCAGCAGCCCTTCGGGACAGGCTGCTAACTATGGCTACACCTTC.

The genes are TRBV3-1 and TRBJ1-1; D possibly corresponds to TRBD1 (5 bases). The germline CDR1 and CDR2 sequences are LGHDT and YNNKEL (reference sequence). This CDR3 comprises 11 residues. V lost 3 bases to trimming and J lost 8 bases, with 7 bases between them. CDR3 DNA: TGTGCCAGCAGCCATTCAGGGGAAGCTTTCTTT. Translated, it gives CASSHSGEAFF.